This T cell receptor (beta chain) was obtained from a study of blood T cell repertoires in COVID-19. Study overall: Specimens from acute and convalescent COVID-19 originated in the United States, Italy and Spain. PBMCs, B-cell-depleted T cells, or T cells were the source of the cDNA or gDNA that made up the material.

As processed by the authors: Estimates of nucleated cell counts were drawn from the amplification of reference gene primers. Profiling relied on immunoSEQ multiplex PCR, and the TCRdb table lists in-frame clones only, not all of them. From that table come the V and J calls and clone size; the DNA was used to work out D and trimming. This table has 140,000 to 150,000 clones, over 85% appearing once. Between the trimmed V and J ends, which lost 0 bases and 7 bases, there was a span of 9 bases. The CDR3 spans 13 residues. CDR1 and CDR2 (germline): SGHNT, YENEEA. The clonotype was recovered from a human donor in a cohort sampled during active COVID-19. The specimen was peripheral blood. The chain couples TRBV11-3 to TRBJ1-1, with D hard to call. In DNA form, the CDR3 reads TGTGCCAGCAGCTTAGATCACGGAGGTGAAGCTTTCTTT. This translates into CASSLDHGGEAFF.